The source of this T cell receptor (beta chain) is a study of T cell responses to AZD1222 COVID-19 vaccine. Study-level points and caveats: Along spike, vaccine-associated CD4 TCRs were found throughout, with dominance at 160-218 and 743-854.

Germline CDR1 and CDR2: SNHLY and FYNNEI. V lost 2 bases, J lost 8 bases, and 8 bases stayed unmatched. The CDR3 sequence is 14 residues long. A remark on this clone: The antigen is undetermined.

Libraries were prepared by immunoSEQ multiplex PCR; TCRdb keeps only in-frame clonotypes and omits some of them. The repertoire holds around 150,000 clones, roughly 80% seen once, with about 4% in the top ten. This sequence originates from an adult in good health. The rearrangement uses TRBV2 and TRBJ1-2; the match to TRBD1 covers 7 bases. This specimen consisted of peripheral blood, obtained on day 0 of AZD1222 vaccination. The DNA of the CDR3 is TGTGCCAGCAGTGAATCGGGACAGAGGATAGGCTACACCTTC. It yields the protein CASSESGQRIGYTF.